What follows are 32 T cell receptor beta chains derived from one specimen sequenced in a study of T cells in Graves' hyperthyroidism and ophthalmopathy. TCR beta CDR3 regions were amplified from RNA transcripts. When the TCR CDR3 underwent first-round RT-PCR, the HTBI primer set was used. TCRdb used MiXCR to reprocess the multiplex PCR reads, holding one entry per CDR3 protein. The profile shows about 460,000 distinct CDR3 sequences, less than 25% of them singletons. The specimen was blood. These receptors all stem from a woman between 70 and 85 years old with Graves' ophthalmopathy.

The gene calls are TRBV12-3 or TRBV12-4 and TRBJ1-2; D is uncertain. Trimming cost V 3 bases and J 8 bases, with 19 bases left between them. The CDR3 sequence is 15 residues long. The DNA of the CDR3 is TGTGCCAGCAGTTTCCTCCCAGTGGGCTCGAAGGGCTACACCTTC. This sequence encodes CASSFLPVGSKGYTF.

The chain employs TRBV9 and TRBJ2-5; 7 bases are a match to TRBD1. Trimming cost V 4 bases and J 2 bases; bases outside gene matches: 11. Germline CDR1 SGDLS, CDR2 YYNGEE. The CDR3 spans 16 residues. The CDR3, as DNA: TGTGCCAGCAGCAAAGGGACAGCCTGGGGGCAAGAGACCCAGTACTTC. Its protein product is CASSKGTAWGQETQYF.

A few counts support this clonotype. The chain uses TRBV19 and TRBJ1-1; maybe TRBD1 (6 bases). The germline V gene has CDR1 LNHDA and CDR2 SQIVND (reference sequence). V was pared by 5 bases and J by 1 base, with 17 bases between. This CDR3 comprises 16 residues. The CDR3 loop is CASSLKAGHPNTEAFF. The CDR3 DNA is TGTGCCAGTAGTCTAAAAGCGGGACACCCGAACACTGAAGCTTTCTTT. The full variable domain, rest sourced from reference TRBV19 and TRBJ1-1, is DGGITQSPKYLFRKEGQNVTLSCEQNLNHDAMYWYRQDPGQGLRLIYYSQIVNDFQKGDIAEGYSVSREKKESFPLTVTSAQKNPTAFYLCASSLKAGHPNTEAFFGQGTRLTVV.

This clonotype occurred a few times. V is TRBV11-3 and J is TRBJ1-1, with D hard to call. V lost 5 bases to trimming and J lost 1 base, with 11 bases between them. The CDR3 spans 14 residues. Germline CDR1 reads SGHNT; CDR2 reads YENEEA. CDR3 sequence: CASSPRATNTEAFF. CDR3 nucleotides: TGTGCCAGCAGCCCCCGGGCCACGAACACTGAAGCTTTCTTT.

This rearrangement joins TRBV11-3 to TRBJ2-7, with 7 bases matching TRBD2. The V and J ends lost 3 bases and 2 bases, in that order; junction bases with no gene match: 7. From germline, CDR1 is SGHNT and CDR2 YENEEA. This CDR3 comprises 15 residues. CDR3 sequence: CASSLYGRPPYEQYF. CDR3 sequence (DNA): TGTGCCAGCAGCTTGTACGGGAGGCCCCCCTACGAGCAGTACTTC.

This clonotype was found many times. This chain links TRBV12-3 or TRBV12-4 with TRBJ2-7; D is possibly TRBD2 (7 bases). Trimming removed 7 bases at V and 7 bases at J, with 20 bases between. This CDR3 has 14 amino acids. CDR3 sequence: CASTRGALLREQYF. In DNA form, the CDR3 reads TGTGCCAGCACCCGGGGGGCCCTGTTGCGGGAGCAGTACTTC.

This clonotype has a handful of counts. The V call is TRBV6-1, the J call TRBJ1-5, with no clear D. V was trimmed by 10 bases and J by 2 bases, leaving 9 bases between them. This CDR3 comprises 12 residues. The germline V gene encodes CDR1 MNHNS and CDR2 SASEGT. CDR3: CAIRGGNQPQHF. CDR3 coding DNA: TGTGCCATCCGGGGAGGCAATCAGCCCCAGCATTTT.

This clonotype was counted a few times. The chain links TRBV30 to TRBJ1-5; 7 bases map to TRBD1. The CDR3 is made up of 15 amino acids. The V segment lost 0 bases and the J segment 2 bases; nucleotides outside the gene matches: 4. CDR1 and CDR2 (germline): GTSNPN, SVGIG (reference sequence). The CDR3 loop is CAWSVGGGGNQPQHF. As DNA, the CDR3 is TGTGCCTGGAGTGTAGGAGGGGGCGGCAATCAGCCCCAGCATTTT.

This clonotype was seen repeatedly, ten times or more. The V gene is TRBV6-6, the J gene TRBJ1-5; maybe TRBD1 (5 bases). The V gene lost 0 bases and the J gene lost 6 bases, with 21 bases spanning the gap. The CDR3 sequence is 18 residues long. Germline loops: CDR1 MNHNY, CDR2 SVGAGI (reference sequence). CDR3 bases: TGTGCCAGCAGTTACTCCTCTCCTTCTTTCATCGGGGGTCAGCCCCAGCATTTT. Residues: CASSYSSPSFIGGQPQHF.

This clonotype was picked up many times. The J gene is TRBJ2-2, the V gene TRBV12-3 or TRBV12-4; 9 positions agree with TRBD1. The CDR3 totals 13 residues. V lost 8 bases to trimming and J lost 6 bases; unmatched junction nucleotides: 4. The CDR3 sequence is CASLQGAAGELFF. For the CDR3, the DNA is TGTGCCAGCCTACAGGGGGCGGCCGGGGAGCTGTTTTTT.

J is TRBJ2-7 and V is TRBV5-1, with TRBD2 identical over 10 bases. There are 15 residues in the CDR3. Germline-derived CDR1 and CDR2 are SGHRS and YFSETQ. Trimming removed 3 bases from V and 2 bases from J; junction bases left unmatched: 5. In DNA form, the CDR3 reads TGCGCCAGCAGCTCAGCACTAGCGGGGCCCTACGAGCAGTACTTC. Translated, it gives CASSSALAGPYEQYF.

The J gene is TRBJ2-6, the V gene TRBV3-1, with D uncertain. The CDR3 extends over 17 amino acids. CDR1 and CDR2 from the germline V gene are LGHDT and YNNKEL (reference sequence). Trimming left V 3 bases short and J 2 bases short, with 14 bases between. The CDR3 is CASSHRSRTAGANVLTF. In DNA, the CDR3 is TGTGCCAGCAGCCACCGATCCCGGACCGCTGGGGCCAACGTCCTGACTTTC.

This clonotype was counted between two and nine times. V gene TRBV6-1 combines with J gene TRBJ2-7; 9 bases are shared with TRBD1. After removal of 7 bases from V and 4 bases from J, the junction contained 8 bases not matched to a gene. This CDR3 has 14 residues. The germline V gene has CDR1 MNHNS and CDR2 SASEGT. The chain's CDR3 is CASTRDRVRYEQYF. DNA of the CDR3: TGTGCCAGCACCAGGGACAGGGTGCGGTACGAGCAGTACTTC.

This rearrangement joins TRBV15 to TRBJ2-2, with 8 bases aligning to TRBD1. The CDR3 sequence is 15 residues long. Germline CDR1 LNHNV, CDR2 YYDKDF (reference sequence). Trimming at V came to 3 bases and at J to 5 bases, leaving 5 bases not matched to a gene. The CDR3 nucleotides are TGTGCCACCAGCAGCAGGACAGGGAATACCGGGGAGCTGTTTTTT. This codes for CATSSRTGNTGELFF.

This clonotype was seen many times. V and J are TRBV2 and TRBJ1-1; 7 bases agree with TRBD1. CDR3 length: 14 residues. Germline CDR1 and CDR2: SNHLY and FYNNEI. V shed 7 bases and J 5 bases; nucleotides not matched to a gene: 10. CDR3 DNA sequence: TGTGCCAGCACCCTCTTACAGGGGAGGACTGAAGCTTTCTTT. Its translation is CASTLLQGRTEAFF.

This clonotype occurred a few times. The genes are TRBV20-1 and TRBJ2-1; 7 bases line up with TRBD2. The V gene end was trimmed by 5 bases and the J gene end by 1 base; junction bases not matched to a gene: 8. From germline, CDR1 is DFQATT and CDR2 SNEGSKA (reference sequence). The CDR3 is 15 amino acids. The CDR3 region is CSAGLLGRSYNEQFF. The CDR3 DNA reads TGCAGTGCTGGCCTTCTCGGGAGGTCCTACAATGAGCAGTTCTTC.

As DNA, the CDR3 is TGTGCCAGCAGCCAAAGGGAATCTCGGTGGAATGAGCAGTTCTTC. Its translation: CASSQRESRWNEQFF. The V and J genes are TRBV14 and TRBJ2-1; D remains ambiguous. V dropped 2 bases and J dropped 7 bases, with 15 bases sitting between them. Germline lookup yields CDR1 SGHDN and CDR2 FVKESK. This CDR3 comprises 15 residues. Filled out from reference TRBV14 and TRBJ2-1, the complete variable domain reads EAGVTQFPSHSVIEKGQTVTLRCDPISGHDNLYWYRRVMGKEIKFLLHFVKESKQDESGMPNNRFLAERTGGTYSTLKVQPAELEDSGVYFCASSQRESRWNEQFFGPGTRLTVL.

The chain uses TRBV25-1 and TRBJ2-7; 10 positions agree with TRBD2. V lost 5 bases, J lost 0 bases, and 4 bases stayed unmatched. Germline CDR1 and CDR2: MGHDK and SYGVNS. This CDR3 region has 15 residues. This chain's CDR3 is CASSPGTSVSYEQYF. As DNA, the CDR3 is TGTGCCAGCAGTCCCGGGACTAGCGTCTCCTACGAGCAGTACTTC.

At least ten counts were recorded for this clonotype. This chain joins TRBV7-3 and TRBJ1-6; a weak D match, TRBD1 (5 bases). The CDR3 runs to 14 residues. Germline CDR1 SGHTA, CDR2 FQGTGA. Trimming took off 3 bases at V and 7 bases at J, with 10 bases between the two ends. DNA of the CDR3: TGTGCCAGCAGCTTCGGGACGGACAATTCACCCCTCCACTTT. This codes for CASSFGTDNSPLHF.

At least ten counts were recorded for this clonotype. The chain joins TRBV2 to TRBJ1-2, with unresolved D. CDR1 and CDR2 (germline): SNHLY, FYNNEI. V lost 3 bases and J 6 bases, leaving 5 bases between the germline ends. The CDR3 runs to 11 residues. The CDR3 DNA sequence: TGTGCCAGCAGTGAGGTCAATGGCTACACCTTC. Translating gives CASSEVNGYTF.

The chain's CDR3 is CASSAWDRGGNTIYF. CDR3 DNA: TGTGCCAGCAGTGCTTGGGACAGGGGCGGAAACACCATATATTTT. This chain uses TRBV2 with TRBJ1-3; 10 bases are shared with TRBD1. Germline loops: CDR1 SNHLY, CDR2 FYNNEI. V shed 4 bases, J shed 4 bases, and the junction held 4 bases outside the gene matches. The CDR3 loop spans 15 amino acids.

The chain combines TRBV5-1 with TRBJ2-1, with 9 nucleotides matching TRBD2. V lost 4 bases and J lost 6; bases outside the gene matches: 11. This CDR3 region has 16 residues. Per the germline V gene, CDR1 is SGHRS and CDR2 is YFSETQ. The chain's CDR3 is CASSPRLAEPPNEQFF. In DNA, the CDR3 is TGCGCCAGCAGCCCGAGACTAGCGGAACCCCCCAATGAGCAGTTCTTC.

This clonotype was counted between two and nine times. The V gene is TRBV29-1, the J gene TRBJ2-1; D is unclear. The CDR3 has 11 amino acids. The germline V and J ends were trimmed by 7 bases and 7 bases, with 11 bases remaining between them. CDR1 and CDR2 (germline): SQVTM, ANQGSEA. The CDR3 spells CSARDGNEQFF. The DNA of the CDR3 is TGCAGCGCCAGAGACGGAAATGAGCAGTTCTTC.

This clonotype was picked up many times. The rearrangement uses TRBV28 and TRBJ2-1; 10 nucleotides line up with TRBD2. This CDR3 has 18 amino acids. Looked up from germline, CDR1 is MDHEN and CDR2 is SYDVKM. Trimming took 3 bases from V and 4 from J; bases not matched to a gene: 12. CDR3 protein: CASSLATILAGVYNEQFF. The CDR3 DNA follows: TGTGCCAGCAGTTTGGCCACCATCCTAGCGGGAGTTTACAATGAGCAGTTCTTC. Full variable domain (missing parts from reference TRBV28 and TRBJ2-1): DVKVTQSSRYLVKRTGEKVFLECVQDMDHENMFWYRQDPGLGLRLIYFSYDVKMKEKGDIPEGYSVSREKKERFSLILESASTNQTSMYLCASSLATILAGVYNEQFFGPGTRLTVL.

This clonotype was seen more than once but under ten times. The rearrangement links TRBV3-1 to TRBJ1-5; D unclear. Trimming pared 0 bases from V and 2 bases from J, leaving 8 bases between. Germline V gene sequence: CDR1 LGHDT, CDR2 YNNKEL (reference sequence). This CDR3 contains 15 residues. CDR3 nucleotides: TGTGCCAGCAGCCAAGATGGGAATCGCAATCAGCCCCAGCATTTT. It is translated as CASSQDGNRNQPQHF.

This clonotype was observed a handful of times. The chain combines TRBV7-9 with TRBJ2-5; D may be TRBD1 (6 bases). The CDR3 sequence is 17 residues long. V dropped 0 bases and J dropped 2 bases, with 16 bases sitting between them. From germline, CDR1 is SEHNR and CDR2 FQNEAQ (reference sequence). The CDR3 spells CASSLAVGRGTQETQYF. In DNA form, the CDR3 reads TGTGCCAGCAGCTTAGCGGTCGGCAGGGGTACTCAAGAGACCCAGTACTTC. Full variable domain (rest looked up from reference TRBV7-9 and TRBJ2-5): DTGVSQNPRHKITKRGQNVTFRCDPISEHNRLYWYRQTLGQGPEFLTYFQNEAQLEKSRLLSDRFSAERPKGSFSTLEIQRTEQGDSAMYLCASSLAVGRGTQETQYFGPGTRLLVL.

A remark on this clonotype: Germline and junction disagree at one end, which may indicate a read error. The V gene is TRBV7-7, the J gene TRBJ1-2; D possibly corresponds to TRBD1 (5 bases). The CDR3 is 14 residues long. CDR1 is SSHAT and CDR2 is FNYEAQ in the germline V gene (reference sequence). CDR3 sequence reads: CASSLPAGYDGYTF. Here the CDR3 DNA reads TGTGCTAGCAGCTTACCTGCAGGGTACGATGGCTACACCTTC.

A few counts support this clonotype. The V gene is TRBV12-5, the J gene TRBJ2-5; 7 nucleotides align to TRBD2. The trim removed 6 bases at V and 5 bases at J, leaving 12 bases unmatched. The CDR3 runs 15 residues. Germline V lookup: CDR1 LGHNT, CDR2 FRNRAP. The CDR3 loop reads CASGDAGRATETQYF. The CDR3 DNA reads TGTGCTAGTGGGGACGCAGGGAGGGCCACGGAGACCCAGTACTTC.

This clonotype was recorded many times. This rearrangement joins TRBV2 to TRBJ2-5, with D possibly being TRBD1 (5 bases). V gave up 4 bases and J gave up 4 bases, with 10 bases separating them. Germline CDR1 reads SNHLY; CDR2 reads FYNNEI. CDR3 length equals 13 residues. CDR3 loop: CASSADIAETQYF. CDR3 DNA: TGTGCCAGCAGTGCGGACATAGCAGAGACCCAGTACTTC.

The chain carries TRBV3-1 and TRBJ1-2, with D maybe TRBD1 (6 bases). The germline V gene has CDR1 LGHDT and CDR2 YNNKEL (reference sequence). Trimming removed 4 bases at V and 11 bases at J, with 17 bases between. This CDR3 spans 13 amino acids. The CDR3: CASSLGSGESYTF. For the CDR3, the DNA is TGTGCCAGCAGCCTGGGGTCAGGGGAGAGTTACACCTTC.

This clonotype has a handful of counts. The rearrangement joins TRBV5-6 to TRBJ1-1; weak D call: TRBD1 (6 bases). CDR3 length: 14 amino acids. Trimming cost V 2 bases and J 4 bases, with 12 bases left between them. In germline, CDR1 is SGHDT, CDR2 YYEEEE. The CDR3 bases are TGTGCCAGCAGCTTCAGGGGAATCGGCACTGAAGCTTTCTTT. Its translation: CASSFRGIGTEAFF.

This chain links TRBV20-1 with TRBJ1-2, with TRBD1 as a possible D gene (5 bases). Deletions cut 6 bases from V and 6 bases from J, with 20 bases between. The CDR3 is made up of 14 amino acids. Germline CDR1 reads DFQATT; CDR2 reads SNEGSKA (reference sequence). This chain's CDR3 is CSASRSRGSDGYTF. The CDR3 coding sequence is TGCAGTGCCTCGCGATCAAGGGGCTCGGATGGCTACACCTTC.